This is a list of T cell receptor beta chains from one sample in a study of blood T cell repertoires in COVID-19. Sequenced by immunoSEQ multiplex PCR; TCRdb stores in-frame clones only, minus some. The top ten clones hold 6.5% to 9.5% of a sample with approximately 190,000 clones, about 80% of them seen once. The sequenced material came from PBMCs or T cells enriched from blood (not recorded which). These receptor sequences come from a man aged 35-49 years who had recovered from COVID-19. The CDR3 runs from the conserved cysteine through the conserved F or W. The order of the fields is clone size, V gene, J gene, D gene, CDR3 protein, CDR3 DNA. A D gene is named only where the DNA matches it firmly. Clone sizes are given selectively: once, few, many, or a class where the clone is expanded.

clone size: .; V gene: TRBV11-1; J gene: TRBJ1-1; D gene: TRBD1; CDR3 protein: CASSKSRQGREAFF; CDR3 DNA: TGTGCCAGCAGCAAAAGCCGACAGGGGAGGGAAGCTTTCTTT
clone size: once; V gene: TRBV7-9; J gene: TRBJ2-7; D gene: .; CDR3 protein: CASSPDSLSDTSYEQYF; CDR3 DNA: TGTGCCAGCAGCCCGGACTCGTTGTCAGATACCTCCTACGAGCAGTACTTC
clone size: few; V gene: TRBV7-9; J gene: TRBJ1-2; D gene: .; CDR3 protein: CASSHNRALYGYTF; CDR3 DNA: TGTGCCAGCAGCCATAACAGGGCCCTCTATGGCTACACCTTC
clone size: .; V gene: TRBV18; J gene: TRBJ2-1; D gene: .; CDR3 protein: CASSEGRFTPEQFF; CDR3 DNA: TGTGCCAGCTCAGAGGGCCGCTTTACACCTGAGCAGTTCTTC
clone size: .; V gene: TRBV6-2/TRBV6-3; J gene: TRBJ2-2; D gene: TRBD2; CDR3 protein: CASSVAGGNTGELFF; CDR3 DNA: TGTGCCAGCAGTGTAGCGGGAGGGAACACCGGGGAGCTGTTTTTT
clone size: .; V gene: TRBV11-2; J gene: TRBJ1-1; D gene: .; CDR3 protein: CASSLSGAVNTEAFF; CDR3 DNA: TGTGCCAGCAGCTTATCAGGGGCGGTGAACACTGAAGCTTTCTTT
clone size: .; V gene: TRBV7-9; J gene: TRBJ2-3; D gene: .; CDR3 protein: CASSLAWADHTDTQYF; CDR3 DNA: TGTGCCAGCAGCTTAGCGTGGGCAGACCACACAGATACGCAGTATTTT
clone size: .; V gene: TRBV18; J gene: TRBJ2-7; D gene: .; CDR3 protein: CASSPQHSYEQYF; CDR3 DNA: TGTGCCAGCTCACCACAACACTCCTACGAGCAGTACTTC
clone size: few; V gene: TRBV7-2; J gene: TRBJ1-2; D gene: TRBD1; CDR3 protein: CASSYTGGGYYGYTF; CDR3 DNA: TGTGCCAGCAGTTATACAGGGGGCGGCTACTATGGCTACACCTTC
clone size: .; V gene: TRBV4-1; J gene: TRBJ2-2; D gene: .; CDR3 protein: CASNENANTGELFF; CDR3 DNA: TGCGCCAGCAATGAGAACGCGAACACCGGGGAGCTGTTTTTT
clone size: .; V gene: TRBV18; J gene: TRBJ1-4; D gene: TRBD1; CDR3 protein: CASSPLDRENEKLFF; CDR3 DNA: TGTGCCAGCTCACCCCTGGACAGGGAGAATGAAAAACTGTTTTTT
clone size: .; V gene: TRBV28; J gene: TRBJ1-4; D gene: TRBD1; CDR3 protein: CASSPGQATNEKLFF; CDR3 DNA: TGTGCCAGCAGCCCGGGACAGGCTACTAATGAAAAACTGTTTTTT
clone size: once; V gene: TRBV4-1; J gene: TRBJ1-2; D gene: .; CDR3 protein: CASSGRGVDYGYTF; CDR3 DNA: TGCGCCAGCAGCGGCAGGGGAGTCGACTATGGCTACACCTTC
clone size: .; V gene: TRBV30; J gene: TRBJ2-7; D gene: .; CDR3 protein: CAWSLLGREKNEQYF; CDR3 DNA: TGTGCCTGGAGCCTTTTAGGCCGGGAGAAGAACGAGCAGTACTTC
clone size: .; V gene: TRBV6-1; J gene: TRBJ1-2; D gene: TRBD1; CDR3 protein: CASSETGQWGYGYTF; CDR3 DNA: TGTGCCAGCAGTGAGACAGGGCAGTGGGGATATGGCTACACCTTC
clone size: .; V gene: TRBV3-1/TRBV3-2; J gene: TRBJ1-2; D gene: TRBD1; CDR3 protein: CASSPTGIRYGYTF; CDR3 DNA: TGTGCCAGCAGCCCGACAGGGATCAGGTATGGCTACACCTTC
clone size: few; V gene: TRBV4-1; J gene: TRBJ1-1; D gene: .; CDR3 protein: CASSHAGLTEAFF; CDR3 DNA: TGCGCCAGCAGCCACGCGGGCCTCACTGAAGCTTTCTTT
clone size: .; V gene: TRBV12-3/TRBV12-4; J gene: TRBJ1-2; D gene: .; CDR3 protein: CASSFAQGYGYTF; CDR3 DNA: TGTGCCAGCAGTTTCGCCCAGGGCTATGGCTACACCTTC
clone size: .; V gene: TRBV4-2; J gene: TRBJ2-7; D gene: .; CDR3 protein: CASSQDPGGLAEQYF; CDR3 DNA: TGTGCCAGCAGCCAAGATCCGGGGGGCCTAGCCGAGCAGTACTTC
clone size: .; V gene: TRBV2; J gene: TRBJ2-7; D gene: TRBD2; CDR3 protein: CASSSGLAAYEQYF; CDR3 DNA: TGTGCCAGCAGTTCGGGACTAGCCGCCTACGAGCAGTACTTC
clone size: few; V gene: TRBV5-8; J gene: TRBJ1-2; D gene: TRBD1; CDR3 protein: CASSLAGTGYGYTF; CDR3 DNA: TGTGCCAGCAGCTTGGCTGGGACAGGGTATGGCTACACCTTC
clone size: .; V gene: TRBV5-1; J gene: TRBJ1-1; D gene: .; CDR3 protein: CASSLERGEAFF; CDR3 DNA: TGCGCCAGCAGCTTGGAGCGAGGTGAAGCTTTCTTT
clone size: .; V gene: TRBV4-1; J gene: TRBJ2-7; D gene: .; CDR3 protein: CASSQGGVLSYEQYF; CDR3 DNA: TGCGCCAGCAGCCAAGGAGGTGTTCTGTCCTACGAGCAGTACTTC
clone size: .; V gene: TRBV4-1; J gene: TRBJ1-2; D gene: .; CDR3 protein: CASSQASGRGDYGYTF; CDR3 DNA: TGCGCCAGCAGCCAAGCCTCCGGGAGGGGGGACTATGGCTACACCTTC
clone size: few; V gene: TRBV11-2; J gene: TRBJ1-1; D gene: .; CDR3 protein: CASSPLGLKNTEAFF; CDR3 DNA: TGTGCCAGCAGCCCCTTAGGACTCAAGAACACTGAAGCTTTCTTT
clone size: .; V gene: TRBV7-9; J gene: TRBJ1-1; D gene: TRBD1; CDR3 protein: CASSPGTVTEAFF; CDR3 DNA: TGTGCCAGCAGCCCTGGGACAGTCACTGAAGCTTTCTTT
clone size: once; V gene: TRBV6-5; J gene: TRBJ1-2; D gene: .; CDR3 protein: CASTVGWSYGYTF; CDR3 DNA: TGTGCCAGCACCGTCGGGTGGAGCTATGGCTACACCTTC
clone size: .; V gene: TRBV6-5; J gene: TRBJ1-1; D gene: .; CDR3 protein: CASTGLREAFF; CDR3 DNA: TGTGCCAGCACGGGACTCCGTGAGGCTTTCTTT
clone size: .; V gene: TRBV5-4; J gene: TRBJ1-2; D gene: TRBD1; CDR3 protein: CASSLLGTGAQANYGYTF; CDR3 DNA: TGTGCCAGCAGCTTGCTTGGGACAGGGGCCCAAGCTAACTATGGCTACACCTTC
clone size: few; V gene: TRBV11-2; J gene: TRBJ1-1; D gene: TRBD1; CDR3 protein: CASSANTGGMNTEAFF; CDR3 DNA: TGTGCCAGCAGCGCTAACACAGGGGGGATGAACACTGAAGCTTTCTTT
clone size: .; V gene: TRBV5-1; J gene: TRBJ2-3; D gene: .; CDR3 protein: CASSQNPGTAASTDTQYF; CDR3 DNA: TGCGCCAGCAGCCAAAACCCGGGGACTGCAGCTAGCACAGATACGCAGTATTTT
clone size: .; V gene: TRBV6-5; J gene: TRBJ2-7; D gene: TRBD1; CDR3 protein: CASSYGQVHSYEQYF; CDR3 DNA: TGTGCCAGCAGTTACGGACAGGTACATTCCTACGAGCAGTACTTC
clone size: .; V gene: TRBV18; J gene: TRBJ1-2; D gene: TRBD1; CDR3 protein: CASSRRTGDARNYGYTF; CDR3 DNA: TGTGCCAGCTCCCGACGGACAGGGGATGCGAGAAACTATGGCTACACCTTC
clone size: .; V gene: TRBV5-4; J gene: TRBJ2-2; D gene: .; CDR3 protein: CASSVDSRSTGELFF; CDR3 DNA: TGTGCCAGCAGCGTCGATTCCCGGAGCACCGGGGAGCTGTTTTTT
clone size: .; V gene: TRBV15; J gene: TRBJ2-7; D gene: .; CDR3 protein: CATSRGTESSYEQYF; CDR3 DNA: TGTGCCACCAGCAGAGGGACAGAGAGCTCCTACGAGCAGTACTTC
clone size: .; V gene: TRBV2; J gene: TRBJ1-3; D gene: TRBD1; CDR3 protein: CASSWTGSGNTIYF; CDR3 DNA: TGTGCCAGCAGCTGGACAGGTTCTGGAAACACCATATATTTT
clone size: .; V gene: TRBV19; J gene: TRBJ1-2; D gene: .; CDR3 protein: CASSQQRSGGYTF; CDR3 DNA: TGTGCCAGTAGTCAGCAGCGGTCGGGTGGCTACACCTTC
clone size: .; V gene: TRBV5-1; J gene: TRBJ1-2; D gene: TRBD1; CDR3 protein: CASSTGEGGYTF; CDR3 DNA: TGCGCCAGCTCGACAGGGGAGGGAGGCTACACCTTC
clone size: .; V gene: TRBV11-2; J gene: TRBJ1-2; D gene: .; CDR3 protein: CASRRPGTNNYGYTF; CDR3 DNA: TGTGCCAGCAGACGACCGGGGACAAACAACTATGGCTACACCTTC
clone size: .; V gene: TRBV18; J gene: TRBJ1-1; D gene: TRBD1; CDR3 protein: CASSPGDRATEAFF; CDR3 DNA: TGTGCCAGCTCACCCGGGGACAGGGCCACTGAAGCTTTCTTT
clone size: once; V gene: TRBV5-1; J gene: TRBJ1-4; D gene: .; CDR3 protein: CASSLGSGSTNEKLFF; CDR3 DNA: TGCGCCAGCAGCTTGGGATCAGGGTCTACTAATGAAAAACTGTTTTTT